These 18 T cell receptor beta chains came from one sample sequenced in a study of glioma-infiltrating T cells. Using RNA template, CDR3s of TCR alpha and beta were amplified with iRepertoire arm-PCR. TCRdb reprocessed the multiplex PCR reads via MiXCR and lists one record per CDR3 protein. The sample contains roughly 190,000 distinct CDR3 sequences, about 32% of which appear only once. The sequenced sample consisted of glioma tissue, nonneoplastic brain tissue, or PBMCs (not recorded which). These receptors were taken from a human donor with low-grade glioma or glioblastoma, undergoing nonglioma brain surgery, or in good health (not recorded which).

This chain joins TRBV5-1 and TRBJ1-4; D not certain. Germline V gene data show CDR1 as SGHRS and CDR2 as YFSETQ. V was clipped by 4 bases and J by 0 bases, with 7 bases between them. The CDR3 length is 14 residues. The CDR3 DNA follows: TGCGCCAGCAGCCCGGGTGCAACTAATGAAAAACTGTTTTTT. This codes for CASSPGATNEKLFF.

This clonotype was counted ten times or more. The chain links TRBV28 to TRBJ2-1, with TRBD2 matching over 16 bases. Losses at the gene ends were 6 bases for V and 7 bases for J; bases not matched to a gene: 9. This CDR3 region has 17 residues. Germline loops: CDR1 MDHEN, CDR2 SYDVKM. CDR3 in amino acids: CASSPGLAGGPWNEQFF. The CDR3 bases are TGTGCCAGCAGCCCGGGACTAGCGGGAGGGCCGTGGAATGAGCAGTTCTTC.

This chain uses TRBV5-1 with TRBJ2-1; 7 bases are shared with TRBD1. Germline V gives CDR1 SGHRS, CDR2 YFSETQ. J was trimmed by 8 bases and V by 1 base; bases with no gene match: 9. CDR3 length: 15 residues. The CDR3 DNA is TGCGCCAGCAGCTTGATCAGGGGGACAAGCGATGAGCAGTTCTTC. Protein product: CASSLIRGTSDEQFF.

The rearrangement joins TRBV20-1 to TRBJ2-1; 10 nucleotides align to TRBD2. The CDR3 consists of 16 residues. Germline V gene lookup returns CDR1 DFQATT and CDR2 SNEGSKA (reference sequence). V trimming: 1 base; J trimming: 7 bases; junction bases outside the gene matches: 10. The CDR3 nucleotides are TGCAGTGCTAGAGCTCCAGCGGGAGGGATAAAGAATGAGCAGTTCTTC. Protein product: CSARAPAGGIKNEQFF.

This clonotype occurred a few times. V and J are TRBV5-1 and TRBJ1-1; 8 bases align to TRBD1. Losses at the gene ends were 4 bases for V and 3 bases for J; bases not matched to a gene: 8. The CDR3 covers 15 residues. Looked up from germline, CDR1 is SGHRS and CDR2 is YFSETQ. The DNA of the CDR3 is TGCGCCAGCAGCGTATCGACAGGGGTGCACACTGAAGCTTTCTTT. This gives the protein CASSVSTGVHTEAFF.

A remark on this clonotype: This may come from a read error, since a much larger clone is one base off. As the CDR3 is not closed by the conserved phenylalanine or tryptophan, this likely results from a read error. The V call is TRBV2, the J call TRBJ2-1, with 7 bases matching TRBD1. CDR3 length: 14 residues. V lost 8 bases to trimming and J lost 2 bases; unmatched junction nucleotides: 6. Germline V CDR1 and CDR2: SNHLY, FYNNEI. The CDR3 coding sequence is TGTGCCAGCTCGGACGGGACAGCCTACAATGAGCAGTTCCTC. Amino acid sequence: CASSDGTAYNEQFL.

In the case of this clonotype: This sequence may be a read error, since a much larger clone differs from it by one base. The chain recombines TRBV6-2 or TRBV6-3 with TRBJ2-7, with TRBD2 as a possible D gene (6 bases). The ends were cut back, 6 bases at V and 5 bases at J, with 20 bases in the middle. Per the germline V gene, CDR1 is MNHEY and CDR2 is SVGEGT. The CDR3 extends over 15 amino acids. This CDR3 is CASSPGAGRGHEQYF. CDR3 DNA sequence: TGTGCCAGCAGCCCCGGGGCGGGAAGAGGCCACGAGCAGTACTTC.

There are a few counts of this clonotype. The chain combines TRBV7-9 with TRBJ2-7; D ambiguous. Trimming pared 5 bases from V and 2 bases from J, leaving 10 bases between. CDR3 length equals 13 residues. Germline loops: CDR1 SEHNR, CDR2 FQNEAQ (reference sequence). The CDR3 region is CASSAVLTYEQYF. The CDR3 coding sequence is TGTGCCAGCAGCGCGGTCTTAACCTACGAGCAGTACTTC.

This clonotype was recorded only once. V gene TRBV30 combines with J gene TRBJ1-5; 8 bases line up with TRBD1. The CDR3 length is 14 residues. The trim removed 7 bases at V and 0 bases at J, leaving 5 bases unmatched. Germline values: CDR1 GTSNPN, CDR2 SVGIG (reference sequence). The CDR3 region has the DNA TGTGCCTTGAGGACAGGGAATAGCAATCAGCCCCAGCATTTT. Translating it yields CALRTGNSNQPQHF.

Worth noting for this clonotype: A read error may produce the germline difference seen at one junction end. The chain uses TRBV7-6 and TRBJ2-3; D might be TRBD2 (6 bases). Germline V gene data show CDR1 as SGHVS and CDR2 as FNYEAQ. This CDR3 is built from 15 residues. The CDR3 DNA reads as TGTGCTAGCAGCTTAGCGGTGGCCGGAGGAGATACGCAGTATTTT. Amino acids: CASSLAVAGGDTQYF.

With respect to this clonotype: Because the CDR3 is missing its conserved closing phenylalanine or tryptophan, this is likely a read error. The chain recombines TRBV6-2 or TRBV6-3 with TRBJ2-7; the D is unclear. CDR1 MNHEY and CDR2 SVGEGT come from the germline V gene. This CDR3 region has 11 residues. Deletions cut 7 bases from V and 9 bases from J, with 13 bases between. The CDR3 reads CASIDGLGQYL. Here the CDR3 DNA reads TGTGCCAGCATTGACGGCCTGGGGCAGTACCTC.

Comment on this clonotype: The junction does not match germline at one end; this may be a read error. V gene TRBV19 combines with J gene TRBJ2-1, with TRBD2 identical over 10 bases. In germline, CDR1 is LNHDA, CDR2 SQIVND (reference sequence). The CDR3 totals 14 residues. CDR3 coding DNA: TGTGCCAGTAGCACTAGCGGGGTATACAATGAGCAGCTCTTC. Translation: CASSTSGVYNEQLF.

This clonotype occurred a few times. CDR3 bases: TGTGCCAGCAGTCCCGCAGGGGATCCCAATGAAAAACTGTTTTTT. Its protein product is CASSPAGDPNEKLFF. V and J are TRBV12-3 or TRBV12-4 and TRBJ1-4; TRBD1 is a possible D gene (6 bases). The CDR3 runs to 15 residues. V gave up 5 bases and J gave up 5 bases, with 15 bases separating them.

This clonotype was counted ten times or more. The V and J genes are TRBV4-3 and TRBJ1-1; TRBD1 aligns across 9 bases. Trimming removed 5 bases from V and 0 bases from J; junction bases left unmatched: 4. Germline CDR1 reads LGHNA; CDR2 reads YSLEER. CDR3 length: 15 residues. CDR3 coding DNA: TGCGCCAGCAGCGCAGGGACAGGGCTGAACACTGAAGCTTTCTTT. This gives the protein CASSAGTGLNTEAFF.

A note on this clonotype: It may be a read error: a sequence one base away is much more abundant. The CDR3 region has the DNA TGTGCCAGCAGCCTAGAGGGGACTTCCAACACAGATAAGCAGTATTTT. Residues: CASSLEGTSNTDKQYF. This chain uses TRBV7-2 with TRBJ2-3; D may be TRBD2 (6 bases). The CDR3 covers 16 residues. Looked up from germline, CDR1 is SGHTA and CDR2 is FQGNSA.

Ten or more counts support this clonotype. This chain connects TRBV6-1 to TRBJ2-1, with D uncertain. V was pared by 8 bases and J by 6 bases, with 17 bases between. The CDR3 is 14 residues long. Germline loops: CDR1 MNHNS, CDR2 SASEGT. Here the CDR3 DNA reads TGTGCCAGCTGGCGGACCAGACCGTCCAATGAGCAGTTCTTC. This codes for CASWRTRPSNEQFF.

This chain links TRBV11-2 with TRBJ2-2, with D perhaps matching TRBD1 (5 bases). This CDR3 is built from 14 residues. The germline CDR1 and CDR2 sequences are SGHAT and FQNNGV. Trimming pared 1 base from V and 7 bases from J, leaving 10 bases between. CDR3 sequence (DNA): TGTGCCAGCAGCTTAGGGCAGGGTGGCGGGGAGCTGTTTTTT. Protein sequence: CASSLGQGGGELFF.

In this sample, this clonotype turned up many times. The rearrangement uses TRBV6-2 or TRBV6-3 and TRBJ2-3; possibly TRBD2 for D (6 bases). The germline V gene has CDR1 MNHEY and CDR2 SVGEGT. The CDR3 contains 13 residues. V was trimmed by 5 bases and J by 9 bases, leaving 15 bases between them. In nucleotides, the CDR3 is TGTGCCAGCAGTCGATTAGCGGTATCGACGCAGTATTTT. Protein product: CASSRLAVSTQYF.